This record covers a single T cell receptor beta chain. Mismatch with germline at one junction end may stem from a read error. A modified ARM-PCR protocol with three rounds of nested PCR amplified TCRbeta. TCRdb used MiXCR to reprocess the multiplex PCR reads, holding one entry per CDR3 protein. There are more than 70,000 distinct CDR3 sequences in the sample; about 61% occur only once, and about 15% lies in the top ten. These data are taken from a study of tumor and adjacent non-tumor tissue in lung cancer. RNA was extracted from bulk tissue without any cell sorting. Germline V gene sequence: CDR1 LGHNA, CDR2 YNFKEQ. CDR3 length equals 16 residues.

The sample was lung tumor tissue. The source is a man between 70 and 80 years old with non-small cell lung cancer. The chain links TRBV4-2 to TRBJ2-2, with a weak D call TRBD1 (6 bases). CDR3 coding DNA: TGTGCCAGCAGCCAAAAGGAAGGGGGACGATCCGGGGAGCCGTTATTT. This sequence encodes CASSQKEGGRSGEPLF.